These 9 T cell receptor beta chains originate from one sample sequenced in a study of T cells in Graves' hyperthyroidism and ophthalmopathy. It was RNA transcripts that yielded the amplified TCR beta CDR3 regions. The HTBI set primed first-round TCR CDR3 RT-PCR. TCRdb processed the multiplex PCR reads anew with MiXCR; each CDR3 protein has one entry. Among about 250,000 distinct CDR3 sequences, approximately 24% were seen once, and the ten largest hold 30% to 40%. The sequenced sample was blood. Receptor source: a woman between 40 and 55 years old with Graves' ophthalmopathy.

The chain employs TRBV12-3 or TRBV12-4 and TRBJ1-2, with 9 positions matching TRBD1. Trimming removed 5 bases from V and 4 bases from J; junction bases left unmatched: 8. The CDR3 is 15 residues long. The CDR3 loop reads CASSTGQGSAYGYTF. Written as DNA, the CDR3 is TGTGCCAGCAGTACGGGACAGGGTTCCGCCTATGGCTACACCTTC.

The table lists this clonotype with many counts. In nucleotides, the CDR3 is TGTGCCTGGAGTCCGACAGGGACAAATCAGCCCCAGCATTTT. Protein: CAWSPTGTNQPQHF. The genes are TRBV30 and TRBJ1-5, with TRBD1 identical over 7 bases. With V trimmed by 2 bases and J by 4 bases, 5 bases remained unmatched. Germline CDR1 GTSNPN, CDR2 SVGIG (reference sequence). The CDR3 length is 14 residues.

Turning to this clonotype: Given a much more abundant clone one base away, this may be a read error. V is TRBV28 and J is TRBJ1-3, with a possible D match to TRBD1 (6 bases). Germline V gene sequence: CDR1 MDHEN, CDR2 SYDVKM. The CDR3 loop spans 15 amino acids. DNA for the CDR3: TGTGCCAGCAGTCAGGGGAAATACTCTGGAAACACCATGTATTTT. Translation: CASSQGKYSGNTMYF.

This clonotype was detected ten times or more. The rearrangement links TRBV20-1 to TRBJ2-7; D gene unclear. CDR3 length: 13 amino acids. V was pared by 0 bases and J by 2 bases, with 8 bases between. Germline lookup yields CDR1 DFQATT and CDR2 SNEGSKA (reference sequence). The CDR3 here is CSARDIRTYEQYF. CDR3 nucleotide sequence: TGCAGTGCTAGAGATATCAGGACCTACGAGCAGTACTTC.

This clonotype has just a few counts. This rearrangement joins TRBV11-2 to TRBJ1-5; TRBD1 agrees at 7 bases. Germline-derived CDR1 and CDR2 are SGHAT and FQNNGV. CDR3 length: 16 residues. Unmatched junction bases numbered 11, after V lost 5 bases and J lost 4 bases. CDR3 sequence (DNA): TGTGCCAGCAGCCCGACCCGACAGGGTTGGAATCAGCCCCAGCATTTT. Amino acids: CASSPTRQGWNQPQHF.

The V and J genes are TRBV6-1 and TRBJ2-5; 8 positions agree with TRBD2. This CDR3 region has 15 residues. Germline V CDR1 and CDR2: MNHNS, SASEGT. With 6 bases clipped from V and 5 bases from J, the junction kept 11 bases outside the gene matches. DNA of the CDR3: TGTGCCAGCAGCCCCACGGGACTAGTCGGCGAGACCCAGTACTTC. Translation: CASSPTGLVGETQYF.

DNA of the CDR3: TGTGCCAGCAGTCCGACTAGCGGGAGTGTGGAGCAGTACTTC. Translation gives CASSPTSGSVEQYF. The chain combines TRBV2 with TRBJ2-7; TRBD2 matches 12 bases. Trimming cost V 5 bases and J 7 bases; bases outside gene matches: 6. In germline, CDR1 is SNHLY, CDR2 FYNNEI. CDR3 size: 14 residues.

The chain couples TRBV13 to TRBJ2-7; D is perhaps TRBD2 (6 bases). The V end was cut by 5 bases, the J end by 3 bases, with 14 bases between. The CDR3 is made up of 14 amino acids. In germline, CDR1 is PRHDT, CDR2 FYEKMQ (reference sequence). Here the CDR3 reads CASSLSGYLYEQYF. CDR3 in DNA: TGTGCCAGCAGCCTTAGCGGATACCTCTACGAGCAGTACTTC.

This clonotype was seen many times. The CDR3 DNA reads TGCAGTGCTACTACAGGGCCCGGTCAGCCCCAGCATTTT. Residues: CSATTGPGQPQHF. The chain carries TRBV20-1 and TRBJ1-5; D might be TRBD1 (6 bases). Between the trimmed V and J ends, which lost 4 bases and 6 bases, there was a span of 13 bases. The germline gives CDR1 DFQATT, CDR2 SNEGSKA (reference sequence). The CDR3 has 13 residues.